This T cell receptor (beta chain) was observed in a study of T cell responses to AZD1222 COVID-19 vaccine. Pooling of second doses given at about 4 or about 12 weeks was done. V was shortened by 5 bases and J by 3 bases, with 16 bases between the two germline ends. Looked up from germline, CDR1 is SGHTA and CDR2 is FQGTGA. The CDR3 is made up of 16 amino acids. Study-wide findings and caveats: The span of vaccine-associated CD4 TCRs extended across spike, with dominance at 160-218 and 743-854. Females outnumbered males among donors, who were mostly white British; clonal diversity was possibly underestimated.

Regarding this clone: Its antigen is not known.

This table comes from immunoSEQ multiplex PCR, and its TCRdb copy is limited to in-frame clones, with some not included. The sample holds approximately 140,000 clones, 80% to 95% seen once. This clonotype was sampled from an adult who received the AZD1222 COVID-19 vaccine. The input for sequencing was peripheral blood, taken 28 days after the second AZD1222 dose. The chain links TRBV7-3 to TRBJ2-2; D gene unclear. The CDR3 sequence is CASSASWGIHTGELFF. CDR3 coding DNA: TGTGCCAGCAGCGCGTCCTGGGGAATCCACACCGGGGAGCTGTTTTTT.